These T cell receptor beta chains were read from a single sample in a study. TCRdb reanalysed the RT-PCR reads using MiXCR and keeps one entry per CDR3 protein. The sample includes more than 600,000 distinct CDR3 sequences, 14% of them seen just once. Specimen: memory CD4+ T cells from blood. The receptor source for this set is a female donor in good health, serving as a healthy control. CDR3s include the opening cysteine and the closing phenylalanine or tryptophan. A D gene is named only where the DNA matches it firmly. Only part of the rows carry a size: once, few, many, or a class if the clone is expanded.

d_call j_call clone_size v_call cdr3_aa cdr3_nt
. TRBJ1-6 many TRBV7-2 CASSLLPGNNSPLHF TGTGCCAGCAGCTTACTTCCGGGGAATAATTCACCCCTCCACTTT
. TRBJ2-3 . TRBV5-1 CASSFGEHTDTQYF TGCGCCAGCAGCTTTGGAGAGCACACAGATACGCAGTATTTT
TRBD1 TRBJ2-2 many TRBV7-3 CASSLHFGQGDRSGELFF TGTGCCAGCAGCTTACATTTTGGACAGGGCGACAGGAGTGGGGAGCTGTTTTTT
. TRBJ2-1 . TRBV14 CASKTGPGEQFF TGTGCCAGCAAAACAGGGCCCGGTGAGCAGTTCTTC
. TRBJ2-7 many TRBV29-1 CSAQGQTLYEQYF TGCAGCGCACAGGGACAAACCCTCTACGAGCAGTACTTC
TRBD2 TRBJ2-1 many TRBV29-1 CSAALAGAYNEQFF TGCAGCGCCGCACTAGCGGGGGCGTACAATGAGCAGTTCTTC
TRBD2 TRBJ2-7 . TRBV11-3 CASSLSGSLPEQYF TGTGCCAGCAGCTTAAGCGGGAGCCTCCCCGAGCAGTACTTC
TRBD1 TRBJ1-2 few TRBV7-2 CASSRYTGTGDGYTF TGTGCCAGCAGCCGTTATACCGGGACAGGCGATGGCTACACCTTC
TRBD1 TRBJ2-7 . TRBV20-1 CSAPDRGDTYEQYF TGCAGTGCCCCTGACAGGGGGGACACCTACGAGCAGTACTTC
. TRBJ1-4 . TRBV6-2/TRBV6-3 CASSYRPASEKLFF TGTGCCAGCAGTTACAGGCCAGCGAGTGAAAAACTGTTTTTT
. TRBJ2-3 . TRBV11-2 CASSLAPRGPSTDTQYF TGTGCCAGCAGCTTAGCGCCGCGTGGTCCTAGCACAGATACGCAGTATTTT
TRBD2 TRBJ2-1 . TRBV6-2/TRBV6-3 CASSYSSGRANEQFF TGTGCCAGCAGTTACTCTAGCGGGAGGGCAAATGAGCAGTTCTTC
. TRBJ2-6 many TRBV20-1 CSARDRGSGANVLTF TGCAGTGCTAGAGACAGGGGCTCTGGGGCCAACGTCCTGACTTTC
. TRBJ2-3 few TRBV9 CASSATLTDTQYF TGTGCCAGCAGCGCTACTCTCACAGATACGCAGTATTTT
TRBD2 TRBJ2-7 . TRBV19 CASSAASGGYEQYF TGTGCCAGTAGTGCGGCTAGCGGGGGCTACGAGCAGTACTTC
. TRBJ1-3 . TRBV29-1 CSVVGVGSSGNTIYF TGCAGCGTTGTCGGGGTGGGGAGCTCTGGAAACACCATATATTTT
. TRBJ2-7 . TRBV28 CASFPPGAVYSSYEQYF TGTGCCAGCTTTCCCCCGGGGGCGGTTTATTCGTCCTACGAGCAGTACTTC
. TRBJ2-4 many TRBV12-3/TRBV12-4 CASRSAGNIQYF TGTGCCAGCAGGTCGGCGGGAAACATTCAGTACTTC
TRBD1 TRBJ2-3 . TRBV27 CASRPGTVTDTQYF TGTGCCAGCAGACCCGGGACAGTCACAGATACGCAGTATTTT
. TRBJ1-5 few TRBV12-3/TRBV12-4 CASSDTGDNQPQHF TGTGCCAGCAGCGATACGGGGGACAATCAGCCCCAGCATTTT
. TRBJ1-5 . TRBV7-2 CASSLAVGRAGQPQNF TGTGCCAGCAGCTTAGCAGTAGGCAGGGCTGGGCAGCCCCAGAATTTT
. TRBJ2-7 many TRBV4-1 CASSQDLGDTAQIQYF TGCGCCAGCAGCCAAGATCTTGGGGACACGGCTCAGATCCAGTACTTC
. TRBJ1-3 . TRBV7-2 CASSPQVSSGNTIYF TGTGCCAGCAGCCCTCAGGTGTCCTCTGGAAACACCATATATTTT
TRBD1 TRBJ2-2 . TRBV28 CASSQGQQRVGELFF TGTGCCAGCAGCCAGGGACAGCAAAGGGTAGGGGAGCTGTTTTTT
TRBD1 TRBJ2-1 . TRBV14 CASSQLPGQGQGNEQFF TGTGCCAGCAGCCAACTCCCGGGACAGGGCCAAGGCAATGAGCAGTTCTTC
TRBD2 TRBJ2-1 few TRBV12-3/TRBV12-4 CASSLVVVASGRGDEQFF TGTGCCAGCAGTTTGGTTGTAGTGGCTAGCGGGAGGGGTGATGAGCAGTTCTTC
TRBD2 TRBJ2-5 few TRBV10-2 CASSESGTSRETQYF TGCGCCAGCAGTGAGTCAGGGACTAGTCGGGAGACCCAGTACTTC
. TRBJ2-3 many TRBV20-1 CSACDAGTDTQYF TGCAGTGCTTGTGATGCCGGCACAGATACGCAGTATTTT
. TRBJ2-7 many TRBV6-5 CASSYTTIGRNPVNEQYF TGTGCCAGCAGTTACACAACAATCGGACGGAACCCTGTCAACGAGCAGTACTTC
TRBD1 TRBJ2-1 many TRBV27 CASSPMDRVTEQFF TGTGCCAGCAGTCCCATGGACAGGGTGACTGAGCAGTTCTTC
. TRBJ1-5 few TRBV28 CASRGEGGYSNQPQHF TGTGCCAGCAGAGGGGAAGGGGGATATAGCAATCAGCCCCAGCATTTT